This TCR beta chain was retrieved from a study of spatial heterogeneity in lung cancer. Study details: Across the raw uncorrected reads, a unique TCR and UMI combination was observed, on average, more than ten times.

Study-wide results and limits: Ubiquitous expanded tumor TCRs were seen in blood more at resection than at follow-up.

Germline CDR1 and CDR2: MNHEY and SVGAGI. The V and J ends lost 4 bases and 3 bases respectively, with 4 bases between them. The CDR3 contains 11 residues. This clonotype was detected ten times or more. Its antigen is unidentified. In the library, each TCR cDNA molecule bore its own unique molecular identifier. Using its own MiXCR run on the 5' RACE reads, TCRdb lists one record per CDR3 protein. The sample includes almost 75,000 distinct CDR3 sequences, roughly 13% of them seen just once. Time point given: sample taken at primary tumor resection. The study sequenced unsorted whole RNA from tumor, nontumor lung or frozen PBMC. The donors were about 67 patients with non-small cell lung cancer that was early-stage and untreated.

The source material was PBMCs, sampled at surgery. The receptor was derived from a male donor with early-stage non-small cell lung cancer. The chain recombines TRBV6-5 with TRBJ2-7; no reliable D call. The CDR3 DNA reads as TGTGCCAGCAGTTCCAACTACGAGCAGTACTTC. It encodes CASSSNYEQYF.